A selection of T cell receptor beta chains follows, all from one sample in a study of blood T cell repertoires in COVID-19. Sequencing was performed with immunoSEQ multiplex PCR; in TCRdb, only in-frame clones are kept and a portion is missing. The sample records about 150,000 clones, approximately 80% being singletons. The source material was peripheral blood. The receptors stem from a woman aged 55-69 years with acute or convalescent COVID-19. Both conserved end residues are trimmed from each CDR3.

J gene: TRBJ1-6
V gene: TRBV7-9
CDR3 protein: ASSLGTGNSPLH

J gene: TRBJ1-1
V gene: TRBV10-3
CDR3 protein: AISPGQGLAF

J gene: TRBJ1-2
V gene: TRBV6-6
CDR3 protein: ASSYSRTGTNYGYT

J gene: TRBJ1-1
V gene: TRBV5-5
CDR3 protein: ASRPPGLMNTEAF

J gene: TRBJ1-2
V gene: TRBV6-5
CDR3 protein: ASSYSKQRGYT

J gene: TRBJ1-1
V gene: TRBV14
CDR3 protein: ASSQGGWNTEAF

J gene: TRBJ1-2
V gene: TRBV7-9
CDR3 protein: ASRQQGKLGGYT

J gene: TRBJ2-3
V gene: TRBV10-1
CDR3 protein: ASRAGTGGPGSTDTQY

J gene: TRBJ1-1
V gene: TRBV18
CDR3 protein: ASSPIGQGQAF

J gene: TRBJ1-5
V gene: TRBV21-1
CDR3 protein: ASRAVAVVPNQPQH

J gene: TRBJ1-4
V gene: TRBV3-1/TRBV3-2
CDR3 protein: ASSQFTGTSNEKLF

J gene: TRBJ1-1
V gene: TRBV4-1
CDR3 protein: ASSRALTGKTEAF

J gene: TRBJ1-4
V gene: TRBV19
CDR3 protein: ASSIPGQGSEKLF

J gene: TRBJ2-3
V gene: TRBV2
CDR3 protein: ASPDSNTQY

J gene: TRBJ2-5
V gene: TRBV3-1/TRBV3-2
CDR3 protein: ASSQTGQTYQETQY

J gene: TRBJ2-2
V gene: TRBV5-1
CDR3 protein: ASSLGLAFGELF

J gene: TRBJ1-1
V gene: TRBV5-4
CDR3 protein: ASSLGPVEGAGAF

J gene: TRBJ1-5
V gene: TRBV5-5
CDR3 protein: ASSLEGTVYSNQPQH

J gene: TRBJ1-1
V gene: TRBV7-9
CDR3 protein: ASSLVRAMVVTEAF

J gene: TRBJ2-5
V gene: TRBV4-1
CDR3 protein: ASSQDSGAGGRQTQY

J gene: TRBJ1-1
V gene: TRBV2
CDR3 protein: ASTGASEAF

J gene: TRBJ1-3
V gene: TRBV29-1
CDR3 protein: SVGQGDTIY

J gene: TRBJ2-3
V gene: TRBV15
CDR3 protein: ATSSHPGLAGGDTQY

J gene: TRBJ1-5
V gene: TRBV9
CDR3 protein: AEDRVSNQPQH

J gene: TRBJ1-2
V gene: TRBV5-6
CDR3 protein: ASSSSKWTGLWGYT

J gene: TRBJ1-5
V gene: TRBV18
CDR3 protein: ASSPGGTGYSNQPQH

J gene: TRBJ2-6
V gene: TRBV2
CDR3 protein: ASSSRPSGGHSGANVLT

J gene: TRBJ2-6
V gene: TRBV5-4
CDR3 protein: ASSLDAGASGANVLT

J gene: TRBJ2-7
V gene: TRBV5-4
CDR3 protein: ASRRTGGKSYEQY

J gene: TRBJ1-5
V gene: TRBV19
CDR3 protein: ASSGEGRRGGAQH

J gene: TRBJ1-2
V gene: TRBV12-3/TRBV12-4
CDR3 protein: ASSEGDIYGYT

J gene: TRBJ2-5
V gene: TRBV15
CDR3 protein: ATSRDHSRGPGDQTQY

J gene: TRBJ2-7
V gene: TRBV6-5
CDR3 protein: ASRAGQTTYEQY

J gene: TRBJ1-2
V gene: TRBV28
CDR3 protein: ASSPTGSNYGYT

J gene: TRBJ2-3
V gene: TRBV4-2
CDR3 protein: ASSRPVGGRERDTQY

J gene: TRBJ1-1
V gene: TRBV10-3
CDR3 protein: AIGATGLSRRGEAF

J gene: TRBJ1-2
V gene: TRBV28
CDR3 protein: ASNPPSGVGGYT

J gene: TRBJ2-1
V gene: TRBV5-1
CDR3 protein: ASSLALAGGMYEQF

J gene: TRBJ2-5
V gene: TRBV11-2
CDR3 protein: ASSYREGQETQY

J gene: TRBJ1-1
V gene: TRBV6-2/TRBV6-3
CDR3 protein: ASSYWGVAVNTEAF

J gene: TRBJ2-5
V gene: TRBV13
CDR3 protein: ASSAWTRDETQY

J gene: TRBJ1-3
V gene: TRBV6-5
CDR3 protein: ASSSSIRNTIY

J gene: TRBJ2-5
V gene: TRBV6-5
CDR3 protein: ASSRGLAGVETQY

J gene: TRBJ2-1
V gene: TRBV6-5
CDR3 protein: ASTSLAVQF

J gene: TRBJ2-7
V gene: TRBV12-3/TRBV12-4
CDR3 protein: ASSPQNSYEQY

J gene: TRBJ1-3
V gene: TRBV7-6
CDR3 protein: ASSLALAGGIWSGNTIY

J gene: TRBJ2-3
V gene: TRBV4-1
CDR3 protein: ASSQDWTSSTDTQY

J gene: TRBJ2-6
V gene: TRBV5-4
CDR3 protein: ASSSDRHSGANVLT

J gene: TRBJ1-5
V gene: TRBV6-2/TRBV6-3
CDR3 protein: ASSPANSNQPQH

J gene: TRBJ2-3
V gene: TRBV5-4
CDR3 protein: ASSLVGGAGDTQY

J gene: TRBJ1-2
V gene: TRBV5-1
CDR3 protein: ASSSTVANYGYT

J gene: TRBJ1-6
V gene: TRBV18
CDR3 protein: ASSGFAGDRSYNSPLH

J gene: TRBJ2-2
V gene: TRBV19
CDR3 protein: ASRADRATNTGELF

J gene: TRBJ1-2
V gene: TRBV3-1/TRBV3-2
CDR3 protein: ASSPPGQGLYGYT